Shown below are 32 T cell receptor beta chains from a single sample sequenced in a study of cytomegalovirus exposure and HLA in healthy donors. Vbeta (60) and Jbeta (13) primers were used in the PCR. Only in-frame clones appear in the TCRdb table, and some are missing; sequencing was by immunoSEQ multiplex PCR. The sample consists of about 250,000 clones, about 85% of them appearing once. The sequencing input was PBMCs. The receptor set was obtained from a girl aged 2-10 years in good health and CMV-seronegative.

V gene TRBV5-4 combines with J gene TRBJ2-5; no clear D. The CDR3 runs to 12 residues. V dropped 2 bases and J dropped 5 bases, with 7 bases sitting between them. CDR1 and CDR2 (germline): SGHNT, YYREEE (reference sequence). The CDR3 DNA sequence: TGTGCCAGCAGCTTATTAGAGGAGACCCAGTACTTC. Translation gives CASSLLEETQYF.

The J gene is TRBJ2-3, the V gene TRBV12-5; TRBD1 is a possible D gene (7 bases). The V gene lost 8 bases and the J gene lost 3 bases, with 18 bases spanning the gap. This CDR3 spans 15 amino acids. From germline, CDR1 is LGHNT and CDR2 FRNRAP. CDR3 sequence reads: CASHLRQGGTDTQYF. In DNA form, the CDR3 reads TGTGCTAGTCACCTCAGGCAGGGGGGTACAGATACGCAGTATTTT.

The chain carries TRBV6-6 and TRBJ2-4, with D perhaps TRBD1 (6 bases). Germline values: CDR1 MNHNY, CDR2 SVGAGI (reference sequence). V shed 4 bases and J shed 0 bases, with 13 bases lying between them. This CDR3 has 16 residues. The CDR3 DNA reads as TGTGCCAGCAGTTCAACCACAGGGTCAGCCAAAAACATTCAGTACTTC. This sequence encodes CASSSTTGSAKNIQYF.

This chain joins TRBV29-1 and TRBJ2-3; 7 bases map to TRBD1. The CDR3 runs 15 residues. Trimming cost V 6 bases and J 1 base; bases outside gene matches: 10. Germline assignment: CDR1 SQVTM and CDR2 ANQGSEA. CDR3 loop: CSVANRGVRTDTQYF. Written as DNA, the CDR3 is TGCAGCGTGGCTAACAGGGGAGTTCGCACAGATACGCAGTATTTT.

The genes are TRBV5-1 and TRBJ2-5; 11 bases align to TRBD2. CDR1 and CDR2 from the germline V gene are SGHRS and YFSETQ. Trimming cost V 1 base and J 4 bases; bases outside gene matches: 6. The CDR3 covers 16 residues. The CDR3 here is CASSLISGGAPETQYF. The CDR3 DNA reads as TGCGCCAGCAGCTTGATTAGCGGGGGGGCCCCAGAGACCCAGTACTTC. The full variable domain, completed using reference TRBV5-1 and TRBJ2-5, is KAGVTQTPRYLIKTRGQQVTLSCSPISGHRSVSWYQQTPGQGLQFLFEYFSETQRNKGNFPGRFSGRQFSNSRSEMNVSTLELGDSALYLCASSLISGGAPETQYFGPGTRLLVL.

This clone was recorded only once. This rearrangement joins TRBV15 to TRBJ2-5; the match to TRBD2 covers 13 bases. CDR1 and CDR2 (germline): LNHNV, YYDKDF (reference sequence). This CDR3 comprises 16 residues. With V trimmed by 9 bases and J by 5 bases, 12 bases remained unmatched. DNA of the CDR3: TGTGCCACTGCACTTGGGGGACTAGCGGGACCGGAGACCCAGTACTTC. It codes for CATALGGLAGPETQYF.

The rearrangement uses TRBV23-1 and TRBJ2-7; weak D call: TRBD2 (6 bases). TRBV23-1 is identified as an open reading frame with a role that is uncertain. Trimming shortened V by 7 bases and J by 6 bases, and 19 bases separated the two germline ends. The length of the CDR3 is 14 residues. The CDR3 region is CASTASALPSEQYF. In DNA, the CDR3 is TGCGCCAGCACCGCTAGCGCCTTACCCAGCGAGCAGTACTTC.

This sequence joins TRBV5-1 and TRBJ1-2; no reliable D call. The CDR3 extends over 13 amino acids. V lost 5 bases and J 8 bases, leaving 16 bases between the germline ends. The V gene's germline CDR1 is SGHRS and CDR2 YFSETQ. The CDR3 loop reads CASRGGKADGYTF. Written as DNA, the CDR3 is TGCGCCAGCAGAGGAGGGAAGGCGGACGGCTACACCTTC.

The chain uses TRBV7-8 and TRBJ2-7; 7 bases line up with TRBD2. After removal of 1 base from V and 2 bases from J, the junction contained 5 bases not matched to a gene. This CDR3 has 15 residues. Germline V gene sequence: CDR1 SGHVS, CDR2 FQNEAQ. The CDR3 bases are TGTGCCAGCAGCTTAGGGGCTAGCGGTCCCTACGAGCAGTACTTC. Protein product: CASSLGASGPYEQYF.

This rearrangement joins TRBV6-1 to TRBJ2-3; a possible D gene is TRBD2 (6 bases). Germline loops: CDR1 MNHNS, CDR2 SASEGT. V was cut by 2 bases and J by 3 bases, with 12 bases left in between. The CDR3 runs to 15 residues. Here the CDR3 reads CASSELVSGTDTQYF. The CDR3, as DNA: TGTGCCAGCAGTGAACTTGTTAGCGGAACAGATACGCAGTATTTT.

The V call is TRBV7-3, the J call TRBJ2-1; D perhaps matches TRBD1 (6 bases). The germline V gene encodes CDR1 SGHTA and CDR2 FQGTGA. The CDR3 is 15 residues long. Trimming pared 2 bases from V and 6 bases from J, leaving 14 bases between. CDR3 amino acids: CASSLQGHNTNEQFF. The CDR3 DNA is TGTGCCAGCAGCTTACAGGGACACAATACCAATGAGCAGTTCTTC.

The V call is TRBV7-8, the J call TRBJ2-7; D possibly corresponds to TRBD1 (6 bases). Trimming removed 0 bases from V and 3 bases from J, with 6 bases in between. The CDR3 is 13 residues long. Germline lookup yields CDR1 SGHVS and CDR2 FQNEAQ. The CDR3 DNA reads as TGTGCCAGCAGCTTAGCAGGGGGCTACGAGCAGTACTTC. Its protein is CASSLAGGYEQYF.

This clone appeared once. The gene calls are TRBV5-1 and TRBJ1-4, with TRBD1 matching over 10 bases. The CDR3 consists of 18 residues. V lost 5 bases, J lost 2 bases, and 12 bases stayed unmatched. Looked up from germline, CDR1 is SGHRS and CDR2 is YFSETQ. DNA for the CDR3: TGCGCCAGCAGGGGAGGGGACAGGGGTCCGACCACTAATGAAAAACTGTTTTTT. Encoded protein: CASRGGDRGPTTNEKLFF.

This clone was recorded once. V and J are TRBV6-1 and TRBJ2-7; 12 positions match TRBD1. J lost 5 bases, V lost 4 bases, and 6 bases had no gene match. The CDR3 runs to 15 residues. Looked up from germline, CDR1 is MNHNS and CDR2 is SASEGT. In DNA, the CDR3 is TGTGCCAGCAGTGCCACCGGGACAGGGGGCAACGAGCAGTACTTC. Residues: CASSATGTGGNEQYF.

For this clone: At one of its ends the junction is not consistent with the germline gene, which may arise from a read error. The V and J genes are TRBV7-9 and TRBJ2-7; the D is unclear. Germline V gene lookup returns CDR1 SEHNR and CDR2 FQNEAQ (reference sequence). The CDR3 has 13 residues. CDR3 nucleotides: TGTTCCAGCAGCCCAGCTCTAGAATACGAGCAGTACTTC. Its translation: CSSSPALEYEQYF.

This clone was observed once. CDR3 loop: CASTRGQGGNSPLHF. Written as DNA, the CDR3 is TGCGCCAGCACCCGTGGACAGGGAGGAAATTCACCCCTCCACTTT. J is TRBJ1-6 and V is TRBV5-1; 8 bases fit TRBD1. Germline-derived CDR1 and CDR2 are SGHRS and YFSETQ. Trimming cost V 6 bases and J 7 bases; bases outside gene matches: 9. The CDR3 loop spans 15 amino acids.

The chain employs TRBV9 and TRBJ2-6, with 7 nucleotides matching TRBD1. Germline V gives CDR1 SGDLS, CDR2 YYNGEE. The CDR3 has 18 residues. V shed 3 bases, J shed 0 bases, and the junction held 9 bases outside the gene matches. CDR3 DNA sequence: TGTGCCAGCAGCGGTAGGGGACAGAGCTTCTCTGGGGCCAACGTCCTGACTTTC. Amino acid sequence: CASSGRGQSFSGANVLTF.

The gene calls are TRBV29-1 and TRBJ2-5; possible D gene TRBD2, 5 bases. The DNA end is a closer match to TRBJ2-7, so the J assignment may be wrong. The CDR3 has 13 residues. CDR1 and CDR2 from the germline V gene are SQVTM and ANQGSEA. The CDR3 loop reads CSVEGVLAHEQYF. DNA of the CDR3: TGCAGCGTTGAAGGGGTCCTAGCTCACGAGCAGTACTTC.

The rearrangement uses TRBV6-1 and TRBJ2-4, with D perhaps matching TRBD2 (5 bases). The germline gives CDR1 MNHNS, CDR2 SASEGT. The CDR3 has 10 residues. CDR3 nucleotide sequence: TGTGTGACTACCAAAAACATTCAGTACTTC. Amino acid sequence: CVTTKNIQYF.

The chain links TRBV2 to TRBJ1-5; TRBD1 matches at 11 bases. Germline lookup yields CDR1 SNHLY and CDR2 FYNNEI. With V trimmed by 6 bases and J by 7 bases, 5 bases remained unmatched. The CDR3 runs to 14 residues. CDR3 residues: CASSEGTGGQPQHF. The CDR3, as DNA: TGTGCCAGCAGCGAGGGGACAGGGGGACAGCCCCAGCATTTT.

This chain uses TRBV6-4 with TRBJ1-1; D remains unclear. Deletions cut 2 bases from V and 6 bases from J, with 16 bases between. Germline CDR1 reads MRHNA; CDR2 reads SNTAGT. This CDR3 is 15 amino acids long. This CDR3 is CASSDGSRGKAEAFF. The CDR3 coding sequence is TGTGCCAGCAGTGACGGGAGTCGAGGGAAGGCTGAAGCTTTCTTT.

This clone was counted once. This chain links TRBV10-1 with TRBJ2-1, with 11 bases matching TRBD2. This CDR3 contains 18 residues. J was trimmed by 0 bases and V by 4 bases; bases with no gene match: 8. Per germline, CDR1 WNHNN and CDR2 SYGVQD (reference sequence). The CDR3 DNA reads as TGCGCCAGCAGTGCCTGGGCTAGCGGGGGGCCCTCCTACAATGAGCAGTTCTTC. It codes for CASSAWASGGPSYNEQFF.

The rearrangement links TRBV19 to TRBJ2-3; maybe TRBD1 (5 bases). Trimming pared 5 bases from V and 5 bases from J, leaving 11 bases between. The CDR3 is 13 amino acids. Germline-derived CDR1 and CDR2 are LNHDA and SQIVND (reference sequence). The CDR3 bases are TGTGCCAGTAGTCCGAGAAGGGGAGATACGCAGTATTTT. It translates to CASSPRRGDTQYF.

The chain uses TRBV27 and TRBJ1-1; D call uncertain. The germline V gene has CDR1 MNHEY and CDR2 SMNVEV (reference sequence). The CDR3 sequence is 14 residues long. The ends were cut back, 7 bases at V and 1 base at J, with 13 bases in the middle. The CDR3 nucleotides are TGTGCCAGCACCCGGTTGTCCGGGAACACTGAAGCTTTCTTT. It encodes CASTRLSGNTEAFF.

The V gene is TRBV5-4, the J gene TRBJ2-7; TRBD2 might be the D (7 bases). V lost 7 bases and J lost 5, with 16 bases in between. CDR1 and CDR2 (germline): SGHNT, YYREEE (reference sequence). The CDR3 has 13 amino acids. CDR3 in DNA: TGTGCCAGCCACGTCACCGGGGGGCACGAGCAGTACTTC. This gives the protein CASHVTGGHEQYF.

The chain is built from TRBV6-5 and TRBJ1-2; D may be TRBD1 (5 bases). This CDR3 contains 15 residues. The ends were cut back, 0 bases at V and 4 bases at J, with 12 bases in the middle. The germline V gene has CDR1 MNHEY and CDR2 SVGAGI. The CDR3 region has the DNA TGTGCCAGCAGTTACTCGTTCGGGGGGACCTATGGCTACACCTTC. Amino acids: CASSYSFGGTYGYTF.

This chain joins TRBV5-4 and TRBJ1-2, with 7 bases that match TRBD1. V shed 4 bases, J shed 8 bases, and the junction held 11 bases outside the gene matches. From germline, CDR1 is SGHNT and CDR2 YYREEE (reference sequence). CDR3 length: 14 residues. In DNA form, the CDR3 reads TGTGCCAGCAGCCCCAAGGGGGCGCGGTCCGGCTACACCTTC. The encoded protein is CASSPKGARSGYTF.

The chain couples TRBV27 to TRBJ2-3; D is perhaps TRBD1 (6 bases). Germline loops: CDR1 MNHEY, CDR2 SMNVEV (reference sequence). This CDR3 region has 13 residues. V gave up 7 bases and J gave up 2 bases, with 10 bases separating them. The DNA of the CDR3 is TGTGCCAGCAAACAGGGTACCACAGATACGCAGTATTTT. Translating it yields CASKQGTTDTQYF.

The CDR3 loop is CASSPQRDRDTEAFF. In DNA, the CDR3 is TGTGCCAGCTCACCACAGAGGGATAGAGACACTGAAGCTTTCTTT. J is TRBJ1-1 and V is TRBV18, with D hard to call. V was clipped by 1 base and J by 3 bases, with 12 bases between them. CDR3 size: 15 residues. Germline-derived CDR1 and CDR2 are KGHSH and LQKENI.

V and J are TRBV4-1 and TRBJ2-5, with D possibly matching TRBD1 (6 bases). The length of the CDR3 is 14 residues. In germline, CDR1 is MGHRA, CDR2 YSYEKL. V shed 1 base and J shed 7 bases, with 13 bases lying between them. CDR3 bases: TGCGCCAGCAGCCAAGGGACAGTCGAGGGGACCCAGTACTTC. Protein sequence: CASSQGTVEGTQYF.

The gene calls are TRBV10-1 and TRBJ2-5; 8 bases map to TRBD2. Germline loops: CDR1 WNHNN, CDR2 SYGVQD (reference sequence). The CDR3 has 15 residues. J was trimmed by 2 bases and V by 6 bases; bases with no gene match: 8. Here the CDR3 reads CASSPTSAIQETQYF. CDR3 in DNA: TGCGCCAGCAGCCCGACTAGCGCCATACAAGAGACCCAGTACTTC.

The chain joins TRBV15 to TRBJ2-3; possibly TRBD1 for D (6 bases). The V end lost 5 bases, the J end lost 2 bases, and 14 bases lay between the germline ends. This CDR3 has 15 residues. CDR1 and CDR2 (germline): LNHNV, YYDKDF (reference sequence). The CDR3 reads CATSPRRGYTDTQYF. The CDR3 nucleotides are TGTGCCACCAGCCCCCGAAGGGGGTACACAGATACGCAGTATTTT.